This paragraph reports one TCR beta chain. The specificity of this receptor is unknown. The DNA is left out, because the CDR3 cannot be placed on it with certainty; the CDR3 is given as TCRdb lists it. The sample is drawn from a study of CD8 T cells in ankylosing spondylitis (dated by TCRdb to the late 2010s). Study-level background: The study set out to find disease-linked TCR variants by profiling T cell receptor beta repertoires in ankylosing spondylitis patients and healthy donors. In total, the full study cohort was made up of some 100 healthy donors and about two dozen ankylosing spondylitis patients. Peripheral blood was sampled, and synovial fluid was also collected from ankylosing spondylitis patients. Study-level results and caveats: A TCR beta motif made up of several highly homologous amino acid variants appeared to be characteristic of blood from ankylosing spondylitis patients. Some motif variants were previously reported in synovial fluid and blood of reactive arthritis patients, suggesting common disease-initiation mechanisms. In peripheral blood, the disease-linked clones were found at relatively low frequencies and had a CD8+ phenotype. According to the report, matched synovial fluid samples from ankylosing spondylitis patients were significantly enriched for the disease-linked clones.

Sequencing took place on an Illumina HiSeq 2500. TCR beta libraries were prepared by quantitative 5'-RACE with molecular barcodes. In the paper's pipeline: Disease-linked TCR variants were identified with a new computational method built on a probabilistic model of VDJ rearrangement. TCRdb trimmed the raw reads at Q25, called clones with MiXCR and kept productive beta chains. Identical CDR3 protein sequences are pooled into one entry, listed with their most common genes and DNA. The V and J calls reflect TCRdb's pipeline rather than the authors' work. Within this sample are approximately 300,000 distinct CDR3 sequences, with more than 20% of them counted one time only. The top ten clonotypes cover 3.5% of the sample. This clonotype was sampled from a female donor with ankylosing spondylitis or in good health (not recorded which). The specimen was blood, either unsorted or a sorted T cell fraction (not recorded which).

CDR3 loop: CASAEYEKLFFF. Recombination connected TRBV2 to TRBJ1-4. Including the terminal cysteine and phenylalanine, the CDR3 comprises 12 residues. CDR1 and CDR2, looked up from the germline V gene, are SNHLY and FYNNEI.